The rows below give T cell receptor beta chains drawn from one sample of a study of T cell changes during pregnancy in multiple sclerosis. This table comes from immunoSEQ multiplex PCR, and its TCRdb copy is limited to in-frame clones, with some not included. The data hold around 53,000 clones, with more than 75% observed a single time. This material consisted of CD8+ T cells from peripheral blood mononuclear cells, taken before pregnancy. The receptor source for this set is a female donor with multiple sclerosis, enrolled in a pregnancy study. Both conserved end residues are part of each CDR3. The order of the fields is J gene, V gene, clone size, D gene, CDR3 length, CDR3 protein, CDR3 DNA. The D gene is left open where the match is weak. Some rows mark clone size as missing; the rest say once, few, many or name a class of expanded clone.

J: TRBJ2-7
V: TRBV7-9
size: NA
D: NA
length: 13
CDR3: CASSLLGTFEQYF
DNA: TGTGCCAGCAGTTTGCTCGGGACATTCGAGCAGTACTTC

J: TRBJ2-7
V: TRBV5-1
size: NA
D: TRBD1
length: 15
CDR3: CASRNPRDRVDEQYF
DNA: TGCGCCAGCAGAAATCCACGGGACAGGGTCGACGAGCAGTACTTC

J: TRBJ1-6
V: TRBV4-1
size: NA
D: NA
length: 18
CDR3: CASSQDIAVSSYNSPLHF
DNA: TGCGCCAGCAGCCAAGATATCGCGGTCAGCTCCTATAATTCACCCCTCCACTTT

J: TRBJ2-7
V: TRBV10-1
size: NA
D: NA
length: 13
CDR3: CASDGLGSPEQYF
DNA: TGCGCCAGCGACGGGCTAGGGAGCCCCGAGCAGTACTTC

J: TRBJ1-2
V: TRBV7-6
size: NA
D: TRBD1
length: 19
CDR3: CASSLEVADRGDVTGGYTF
DNA: TGTGCCAGCAGCTTAGAAGTCGCGGACAGGGGAGATGTAACAGGGGGCTACACCTTC

J: TRBJ1-5
V: TRBV9
size: NA
D: NA
length: 14
CDR3: CASSPTDSHQPQHF
DNA: TGTGCCAGCAGCCCGACCGACAGCCATCAGCCCCAGCATTTT

J: TRBJ2-2
V: TRBV27
size: NA
D: NA
length: 13
CDR3: CASSFTGTGELFF
DNA: TGTGCCAGCAGTTTCACAGGGACCGGGGAGCTGTTTTTT

J: TRBJ2-4
V: TRBV13
size: NA
D: NA
length: 14
CDR3: CASSPQIAKNIQYF
DNA: TGTGCCAGCAGTCCCCAGATAGCCAAAAACATTCAGTACTTC

J: TRBJ2-1
V: TRBV13
size: NA
D: NA
length: 15
CDR3: CASSLVGSNYNEQFF
DNA: TGTGCCAGCAGCTTAGTGGGGAGCAACTACAATGAGCAGTTCTTC

J: TRBJ2-5
V: TRBV19
size: NA
D: NA
length: 13
CDR3: CASRPRGQETQYF
DNA: TGTGCCAGTAGACCTAGGGGCCAAGAGACCCAGTACTTC

J: TRBJ2-3
V: TRBV30
size: NA
D: TRBD2
length: 14
CDR3: CAWTLAGATDTQYF
DNA: TGTGCCTGGACCCTAGCGGGGGCCACAGATACGCAGTATTTT

J: TRBJ1-5
V: TRBV9
size: once
D: NA
length: 14
CDR3: CASSTGGINQPQHF
DNA: TGTGCCAGCAGTACTGGCGGGATCAATCAGCCCCAGCATTTT

J: TRBJ2-3
V: TRBV9
size: NA
D: NA
length: 16
CDR3: CASSPTPLSSTDTQYF
DNA: TGTGCCAGCAGCCCAACCCCACTTTCTAGCACAGATACGCAGTATTTT

J: TRBJ2-7
V: TRBV18
size: NA
D: NA
length: 13
CDR3: CASSPRTDYEQYF
DNA: TGTGCCAGCTCACCAAGGACTGACTACGAGCAGTACTTC

J: TRBJ1-1
V: TRBV5-8
size: NA
D: TRBD1
length: 13
CDR3: CASRLTGDTEAFF
DNA: TGTGCCAGCAGACTGACAGGGGACACTGAAGCTTTCTTT

J: TRBJ2-3
V: TRBV6-4
size: NA
D: TRBD2
length: 15
CDR3: CASSPSGGATDTQYF
DNA: TGTGCCAGCAGTCCAAGCGGGGGGGCCACAGATACGCAGTATTTT

J: TRBJ1-1
V: TRBV7-2
size: NA
D: NA
length: 15
CDR3: CASSFSTTGGTEAFF
DNA: TGTGCCAGCAGCTTCAGTACAACAGGAGGGACTGAAGCTTTCTTT

J: TRBJ2-3
V: TRBV29-1
size: once
D: NA
length: 13
CDR3: CSVQTLNTDTQYF
DNA: TGCAGCGTTCAAACTTTAAACACAGATACGCAGTATTTT

J: TRBJ1-2
V: TRBV6-5
size: once
D: NA
length: 15
CDR3: CASSYSDGGHYGYTF
DNA: TGTGCCAGCAGTTACTCTGATGGCGGGCACTATGGCTACACCTTC

J: TRBJ1-2
V: TRBV11-2
size: NA
D: TRBD1
length: 16
CDR3: CASSLGYRGTNYGYTF
DNA: TGTGCCAGCAGCTTAGGCTACAGGGGGACTAACTATGGCTACACCTTC

J: TRBJ2-2
V: TRBV7-2
size: NA
D: NA
length: 15
CDR3: CASSNLLTEGGELFF
DNA: TGTGCCAGCAGCAATCTTCTGACCGAGGGCGGGGAGCTGTTTTTT

J: TRBJ1-1
V: TRBV7-9
size: NA
D: TRBD1
length: 14
CDR3: CASSPGQGGTEAFF
DNA: TGTGCCAGCAGCCCCGGACAGGGGGGGACTGAAGCTTTCTTT

J: TRBJ2-7
V: TRBV18
size: NA
D: TRBD2
length: 21
CDR3: CASSPSVETSGGPGLYYEQYF
DNA: TGTGCCAGCTCACCAAGTGTTGAGACTAGCGGGGGCCCGGGGCTTTACTACGAGCAGTACTTC

J: TRBJ1-2
V: TRBV6-5
size: NA
D: TRBD1
length: 14
CDR3: CASSYAGTGYGYTF
DNA: TGTGCCAGCAGTTACGCCGGGACAGGTTATGGCTACACCTTC

J: TRBJ2-1
V: TRBV2
size: NA
D: TRBD2
length: 15
CDR3: CASSGIGGGDNEQFF
DNA: TGTGCCAGCAGTGGAATTGGCGGGGGTGACAATGAGCAGTTCTTC

J: TRBJ1-2
V: TRBV4-2
size: NA
D: TRBD1
length: 15
CDR3: CASSRSHRGGYGYTF
DNA: TGTGCCAGCAGCCGGAGTCACAGGGGAGGCTATGGCTACACCTTC

J: TRBJ2-5
V: TRBV5-1
size: NA
D: TRBD2
length: 18
CDR3: CASSATSGAYQRQETQYF
DNA: TGCGCCAGCAGCGCAACTAGCGGGGCCTACCAACGACAAGAGACCCAGTACTTC

J: TRBJ2-7
V: TRBV5-1
size: NA
D: TRBD1
length: 17
CDR3: CASSLGSGTGVFYEQYF
DNA: TGCGCCAGCAGCTTGGGATCCGGGACAGGGGTTTTTTACGAGCAGTACTTC

J: TRBJ2-7
V: TRBV11-2
size: NA
D: NA
length: 16
CDR3: CASSFPGTPEIYEQYF
DNA: TGTGCCAGCAGCTTCCCCGGGACTCCCGAAATCTACGAGCAGTACTTC

J: TRBJ1-4
V: TRBV9
size: NA
D: NA
length: 14
CDR3: CASSVSGFNEKLFF
DNA: TGTGCCAGCAGCGTATCAGGGTTTAATGAAAAACTGTTTTTT

J: TRBJ1-1
V: TRBV4-1
size: few
D: NA
length: 14
CDR3: CASSHMGRGTEAFF
DNA: TGCGCCAGCAGCCATATGGGTAGAGGCACTGAAGCTTTCTTT

J: TRBJ2-7
V: TRBV6-1
size: NA
D: TRBD1
length: 14
CDR3: CASTQGTGRGEQYF
DNA: TGTGCCAGCACACAAGGGACAGGGAGAGGCGAGCAGTACTTC

J: TRBJ2-7
V: TRBV7-9
size: NA
D: NA
length: 14
CDR3: CASSLGGDSYEQYF
DNA: TGTGCCAGCAGCTTAGGGGGGGACTCCTACGAGCAGTACTTC

J: TRBJ2-7
V: TRBV10-1
size: NA
D: TRBD1
length: 18
CDR3: CASSEKGQHCDSSYEQYF
DNA: TGCGCCAGCAGTGAAAAGGGACAGCACTGTGACTCCAGCTACGAGCAGTACTTC

J: TRBJ2-7
V: TRBV11-2
size: NA
D: TRBD2
length: 14
CDR3: CASSFGSSGYEQYF
DNA: TGTGCCAGCAGCTTTGGATCTAGCGGCTACGAGCAGTACTTC

J: TRBJ1-1
V: TRBV2
size: NA
D: NA
length: 16
CDR3: CASRESPPNMNTEAFF
DNA: TGTGCCAGCAGGGAGTCCCCCCCTAATATGAACACTGAAGCTTTCTTT

J: TRBJ2-1
V: TRBV11-2
size: NA
D: TRBD2
length: 14
CDR3: CASSPPGLAYEQFF
DNA: TGTGCCAGCAGCCCACCGGGACTAGCGTATGAGCAGTTCTTC

J: TRBJ2-7
V: TRBV7-9
size: NA
D: NA
length: 13
CDR3: CATTPGHSYEQYF
DNA: TGTGCCACCACTCCTGGACACAGCTACGAGCAGTACTTC

J: TRBJ1-1
V: TRBV5-6
size: NA
D: NA
length: 13
CDR3: CASSLGRATEAFF
DNA: TGTGCCAGCAGCTTGGGGAGGGCTACTGAAGCTTTCTTT

J: TRBJ2-3
V: TRBV29-1
size: NA
D: TRBD2
length: 14
CDR3: CSVPGLAGEGTQYF
DNA: TGCAGCGTCCCGGGACTAGCGGGGGAAGGTACGCAGTATTTT

J: TRBJ2-7
V: TRBV19
size: few
D: NA
length: 13
CDR3: CASSIGDSYEQYF
DNA: TGTGCCAGTAGTATCGGGGATTCCTACGAGCAGTACTTC

J: TRBJ1-3
V: TRBV11-2
size: NA
D: NA
length: 15
CDR3: CASSLVGGSGNTIYF
DNA: TGTGCCAGCAGCTTAGTCGGGGGATCAGGAAACACCATATATTTT

J: TRBJ1-1
V: TRBV4-3
size: NA
D: NA
length: 15
CDR3: CASSRAPGGGTEAFF
DNA: TGCGCCAGCAGCCGTGCCCCCGGGGGTGGCACTGAAGCTTTCTTT

J: TRBJ1-5
V: TRBV6-1
size: NA
D: NA
length: 11
CDR3: CASSPSGPQHF
DNA: TGTGCCAGCAGCCCTAGCGGGCCCCAGCATTTT

J: TRBJ1-3
V: TRBV30
size: NA
D: NA
length: 14
CDR3: CAWSVWSSGNTIYF
DNA: TGTGCCTGGAGTGTTTGGAGCTCTGGAAACACCATATATTTT

J: TRBJ1-2
V: TRBV18
size: NA
D: TRBD1
length: 14
CDR3: CASSSDWTGDGYTF
DNA: TGTGCCAGCTCATCAGATTGGACAGGAGATGGCTACACCTTC

J: TRBJ1-2
V: TRBV11-2
size: NA
D: NA
length: 14
CDR3: CASSLGGPNYGYTF
DNA: TGTGCCAGCAGCTTAGGCGGGCCCAACTATGGCTACACCTTC

J: TRBJ2-3
V: TRBV9
size: NA
D: TRBD2
length: 16
CDR3: CASSVTAGRATDTQYF
DNA: TGTGCCAGCAGCGTAACTGCTGGGAGGGCAACAGATACGCAGTATTTT

J: TRBJ2-5
V: TRBV13
size: NA
D: TRBD2
length: 14
CDR3: CASSQAGGQETQYF
DNA: TGTGCCAGCAGCCAAGCGGGGGGCCAAGAGACCCAGTACTTC

J: TRBJ2-7
V: TRBV10-2
size: NA
D: NA
length: 14
CDR3: CASSMTGAVYEQYF
DNA: TGCGCCAGCAGTATGACTGGGGCGGTCTACGAGCAGTACTTC

J: TRBJ1-5
V: TRBV7-9
size: NA
D: TRBD1
length: 14
CDR3: CASSSTGGSQPQHF
DNA: TGTGCCAGCAGCTCGACAGGGGGGTCTCAGCCCCAGCATTTT

J: TRBJ2-7
V: TRBV5-5
size: NA
D: TRBD2
length: 15
CDR3: CASSLGLAGGYEQYF
DNA: TGTGCCAGCAGCTTGGGACTAGCGGGGGGCTACGAGCAGTACTTC

J: TRBJ1-6
V: TRBV11-2
size: NA
D: NA
length: 16
CDR3: CASSLEVEPYNSPLHF
DNA: TGTGCCAGCAGCTTAGAAGTGGAGCCTTATAATTCACCCCTCCACTTT